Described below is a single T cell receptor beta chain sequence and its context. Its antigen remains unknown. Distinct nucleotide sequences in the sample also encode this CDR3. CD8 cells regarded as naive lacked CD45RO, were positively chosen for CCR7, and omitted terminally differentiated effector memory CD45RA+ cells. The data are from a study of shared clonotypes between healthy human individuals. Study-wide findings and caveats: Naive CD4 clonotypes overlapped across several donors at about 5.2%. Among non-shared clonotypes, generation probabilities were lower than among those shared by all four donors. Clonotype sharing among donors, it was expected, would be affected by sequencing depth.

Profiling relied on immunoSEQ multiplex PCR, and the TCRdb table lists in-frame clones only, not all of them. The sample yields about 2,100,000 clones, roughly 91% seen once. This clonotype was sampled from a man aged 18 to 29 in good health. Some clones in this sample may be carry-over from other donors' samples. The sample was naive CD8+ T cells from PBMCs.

CDR3 in DNA: TGTGCCAGCAGCTCTAGAGACGAGCAGTACTTC. Translation: CASSSRDEQYF. This chain joins TRBV13 and TRBJ2-7; D uncertain. The germline V and J ends were trimmed by 4 bases and 5 bases, with 6 bases remaining between them. This CDR3 is 11 amino acids long. Germline loops: CDR1 PRHDT, CDR2 FYEKMQ (reference sequence).